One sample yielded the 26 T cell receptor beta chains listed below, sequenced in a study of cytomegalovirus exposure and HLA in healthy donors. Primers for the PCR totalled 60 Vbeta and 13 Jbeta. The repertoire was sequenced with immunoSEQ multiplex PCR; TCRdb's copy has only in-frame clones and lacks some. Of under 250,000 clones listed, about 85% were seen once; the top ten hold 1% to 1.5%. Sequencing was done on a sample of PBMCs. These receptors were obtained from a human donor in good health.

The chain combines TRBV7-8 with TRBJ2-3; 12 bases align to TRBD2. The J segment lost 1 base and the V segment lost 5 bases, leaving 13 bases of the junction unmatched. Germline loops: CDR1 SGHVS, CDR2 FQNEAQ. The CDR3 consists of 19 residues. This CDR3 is CASSARMRLAGVGTDTQYF. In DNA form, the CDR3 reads TGTGCCAGCAGCGCCCGAATGAGACTAGCGGGAGTGGGCACAGATACGCAGTATTTT.

The CDR3 DNA follows: TGTGCCAGCAGTGTATTCCGGGACACAGATACGCAGTATTTT. Residues: CASSVFRDTDTQYF. The chain is built from TRBV2 and TRBJ2-3; D is possibly TRBD2 (5 bases). The CDR3 has 14 amino acids. Germline CDR1 reads SNHLY; CDR2 reads FYNNEI. Trimming took off 4 bases at V and 2 bases at J, with 10 bases between the two ends.

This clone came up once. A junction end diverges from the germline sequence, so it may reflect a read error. The CDR3 coding sequence is TGTGCCAGCAGTAATGGACAGGTGGGGTTAGAGGCCCAGTACTTC. It yields the protein CASSNGQVGLEAQYF. The chain combines TRBV7-3 with TRBJ2-5; 7 bases map to TRBD1. Germline values: CDR1 SGHTA, CDR2 FQGTGA. The length of the CDR3 is 15 residues.

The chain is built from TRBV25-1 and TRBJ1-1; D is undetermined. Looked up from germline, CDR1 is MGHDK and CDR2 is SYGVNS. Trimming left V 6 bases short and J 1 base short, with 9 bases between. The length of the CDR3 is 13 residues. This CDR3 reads CASRQTANTEAFF. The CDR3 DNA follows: TGTGCCAGCAGACAAACAGCGAACACTGAAGCTTTCTTT.

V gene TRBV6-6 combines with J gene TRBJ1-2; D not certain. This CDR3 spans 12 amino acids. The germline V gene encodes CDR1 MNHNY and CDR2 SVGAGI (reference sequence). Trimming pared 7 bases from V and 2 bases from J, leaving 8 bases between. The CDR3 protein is CASTTGNYGYTF. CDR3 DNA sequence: TGTGCCAGCACCACGGGGAACTATGGCTACACCTTC.

CDR3: CASSSGTGRAGELFF. Here the CDR3 DNA reads TGTGCCAGTAGTAGCGGGACAGGGAGAGCCGGGGAGCTGTTTTTT. The V and J genes are TRBV19 and TRBJ2-2; 9 positions match TRBD1. The germline V gene encodes CDR1 LNHDA and CDR2 SQIVND (reference sequence). V lost 4 bases to trimming and J lost 6 bases; unmatched junction nucleotides: 6. The CDR3 is 15 residues long.

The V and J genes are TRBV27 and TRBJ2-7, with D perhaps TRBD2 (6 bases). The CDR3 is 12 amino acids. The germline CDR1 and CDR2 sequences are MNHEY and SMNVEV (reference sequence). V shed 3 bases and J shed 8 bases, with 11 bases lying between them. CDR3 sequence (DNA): TGTGCCAGCAGTTTCCCCGGAGGGAAGCAGTACTTC. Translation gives CASSFPGGKQYF.

Here the CDR3 DNA reads TGTGCCAGCAGCTTAAGAGGGGACAGTTACGGCTACACCTTC. Its translation is CASSLRGDSYGYTF. The chain is built from TRBV7-9 and TRBJ1-2; 7 bases are a match to TRBD1. Germline-derived CDR1 and CDR2 are SEHNR and FQNEAQ (reference sequence). V gave up 2 bases and J gave up 8 bases; unmatched junction bases: 8. CDR3 size: 14 residues. Using reference TRBV7-9 and TRBJ1-2 for the parts outside the CDR3, the full variable domain is DTGVSQNPRHKITKRGQNVTFRCDPISEHNRLYWYRQTLGQGPEFLTYFQNEAQLEKSRLLSDRFSAERPKGSFSTLEIQRTEQGDSAMYLCASSLRGDSYGYTFGSGTRLTVV.

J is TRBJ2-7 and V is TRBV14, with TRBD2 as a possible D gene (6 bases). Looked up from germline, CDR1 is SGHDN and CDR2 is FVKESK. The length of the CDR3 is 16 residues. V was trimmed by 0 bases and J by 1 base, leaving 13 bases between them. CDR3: CASSQDTGVRSYEQYF. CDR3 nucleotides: TGTGCCAGCAGCCAAGATACGGGGGTGAGGTCCTACGAGCAGTACTTC.

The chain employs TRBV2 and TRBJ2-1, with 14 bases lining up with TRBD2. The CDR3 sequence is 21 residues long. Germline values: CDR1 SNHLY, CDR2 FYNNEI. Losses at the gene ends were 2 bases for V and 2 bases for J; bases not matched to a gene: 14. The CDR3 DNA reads TGTGCCAGCAGTGAACTTTTGGGGACTAGCGGGAGAATTCGCACCTACAATGAGCAGTTCTTC. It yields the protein CASSELLGTSGRIRTYNEQFF.

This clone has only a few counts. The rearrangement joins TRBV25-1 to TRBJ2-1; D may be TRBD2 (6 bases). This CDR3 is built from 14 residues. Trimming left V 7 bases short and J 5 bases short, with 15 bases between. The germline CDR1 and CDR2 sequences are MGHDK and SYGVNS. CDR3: CASTRDSFNNEQFF. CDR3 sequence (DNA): TGTGCCAGCACCAGGGACTCATTCAACAATGAGCAGTTCTTC.

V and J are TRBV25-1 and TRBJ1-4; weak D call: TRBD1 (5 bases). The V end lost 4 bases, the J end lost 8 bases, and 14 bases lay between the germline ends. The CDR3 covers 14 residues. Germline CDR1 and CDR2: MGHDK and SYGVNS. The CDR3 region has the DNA TGTGCCAGCAGTGCCCTCGGGACTCGGGAAAAACTGTTTTTT. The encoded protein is CASSALGTREKLFF.

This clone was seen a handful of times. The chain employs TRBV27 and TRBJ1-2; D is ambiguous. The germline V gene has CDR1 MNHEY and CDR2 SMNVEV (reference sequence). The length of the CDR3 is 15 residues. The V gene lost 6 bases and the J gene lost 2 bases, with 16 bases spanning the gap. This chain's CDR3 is CASSPPPTRNYGYTF. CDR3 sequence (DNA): TGTGCCAGCAGCCCACCGCCGACCAGGAACTATGGCTACACCTTC.

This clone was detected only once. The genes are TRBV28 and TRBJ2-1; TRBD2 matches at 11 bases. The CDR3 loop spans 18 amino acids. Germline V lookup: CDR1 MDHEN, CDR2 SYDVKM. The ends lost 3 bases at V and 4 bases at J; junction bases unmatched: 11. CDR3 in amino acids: CASSLGGSGRASYNEQFF. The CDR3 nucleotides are TGTGCCAGCAGTTTGGGGGGTAGCGGGAGGGCCTCGTACAATGAGCAGTTCTTC.

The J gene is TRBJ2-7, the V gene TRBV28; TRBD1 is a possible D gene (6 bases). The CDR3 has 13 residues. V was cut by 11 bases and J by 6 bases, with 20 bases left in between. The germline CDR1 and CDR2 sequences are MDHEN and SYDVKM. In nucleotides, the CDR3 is TGTGCCGAAAGTATCGGCAGGGGAACCGAGCAGTACTTC. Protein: CAESIGRGTEQYF.

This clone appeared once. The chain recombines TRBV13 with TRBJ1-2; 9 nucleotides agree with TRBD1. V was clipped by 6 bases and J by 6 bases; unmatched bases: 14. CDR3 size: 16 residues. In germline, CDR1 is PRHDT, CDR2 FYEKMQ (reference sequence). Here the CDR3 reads CASRQQGAPGEHGYTF. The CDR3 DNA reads TGTGCCAGCAGGCAACAGGGGGCGCCAGGAGAGCATGGCTACACCTTC.

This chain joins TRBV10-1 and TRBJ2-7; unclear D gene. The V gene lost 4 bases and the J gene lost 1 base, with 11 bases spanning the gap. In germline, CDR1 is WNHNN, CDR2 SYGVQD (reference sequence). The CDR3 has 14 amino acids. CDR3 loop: CASSGQRKSYEQYF. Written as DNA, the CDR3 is TGCGCCAGCAGTGGTCAGCGAAAGTCCTACGAGCAGTACTTC.

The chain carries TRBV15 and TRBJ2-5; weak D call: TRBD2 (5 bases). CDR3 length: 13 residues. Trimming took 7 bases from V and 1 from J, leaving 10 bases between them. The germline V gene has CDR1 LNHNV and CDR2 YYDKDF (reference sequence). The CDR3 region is CATTKRTQETQYF. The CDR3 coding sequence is TGTGCCACCACAAAGCGGACCCAAGAGACCCAGTACTTC. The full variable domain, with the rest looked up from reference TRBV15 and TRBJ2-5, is DAMVIQNPRYQVTQFGKPVTLSCSQTLNHNVMYWYQQKSSQAPKLLFHYYDKDFNNEADTPDNFQSRRPNTSFCFLDIRSPGLGDTAMYLCATTKRTQETQYFGPGTRLLVL.

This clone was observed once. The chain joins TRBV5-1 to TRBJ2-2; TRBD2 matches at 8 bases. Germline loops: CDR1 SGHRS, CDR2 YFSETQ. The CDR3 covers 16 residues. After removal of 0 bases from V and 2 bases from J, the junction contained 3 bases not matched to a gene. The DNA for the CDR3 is TGCGCCAGCAGCTTGGAAACTAGCGGCAACACCGGGGAGCTGTTTTTT. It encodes CASSLETSGNTGELFF.

In DNA, the CDR3 is TGTGCCAGCAGCGTATCCCACGGGGGGCAGGGGGCCGCAGATACGCAGTATTTT. Its translation is CASSVSHGGQGAADTQYF. The J gene is TRBJ2-3, the V gene TRBV9; weak D call: TRBD1 (8 bases). Trimming took off 1 base at V and 4 bases at J, with 22 bases between the two ends. The CDR3 has 18 amino acids. Germline assignment: CDR1 SGDLS and CDR2 YYNGEE.

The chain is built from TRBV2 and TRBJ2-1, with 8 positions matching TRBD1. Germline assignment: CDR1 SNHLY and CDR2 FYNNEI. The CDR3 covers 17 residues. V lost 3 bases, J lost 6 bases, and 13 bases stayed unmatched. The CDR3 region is CASSDPVRQGAGNEQFF. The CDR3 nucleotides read TGTGCCAGCAGTGATCCAGTACGGCAGGGGGCTGGCAATGAGCAGTTCTTC.

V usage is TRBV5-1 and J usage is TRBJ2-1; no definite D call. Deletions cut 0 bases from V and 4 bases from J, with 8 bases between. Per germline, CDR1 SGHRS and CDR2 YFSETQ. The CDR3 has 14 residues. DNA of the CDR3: TGCGCCAGCAGCTTGGGTTCTAGATACAATGAGCAGTTCTTC. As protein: CASSLGSRYNEQFF.

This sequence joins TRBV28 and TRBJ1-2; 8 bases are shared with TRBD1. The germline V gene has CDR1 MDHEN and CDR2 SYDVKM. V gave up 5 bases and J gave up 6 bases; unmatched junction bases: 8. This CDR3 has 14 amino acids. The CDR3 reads CASSQYQGADGYTF. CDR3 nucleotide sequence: TGTGCCAGCAGTCAATACCAGGGGGCAGATGGCTACACCTTC.

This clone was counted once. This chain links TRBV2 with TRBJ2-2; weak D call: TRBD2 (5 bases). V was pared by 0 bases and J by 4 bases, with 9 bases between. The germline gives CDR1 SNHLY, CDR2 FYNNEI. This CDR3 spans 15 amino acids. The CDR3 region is CASSEAPSPTGELFF. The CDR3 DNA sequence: TGTGCCAGCAGTGAAGCCCCTAGCCCCACCGGGGAGCTGTTTTTT.

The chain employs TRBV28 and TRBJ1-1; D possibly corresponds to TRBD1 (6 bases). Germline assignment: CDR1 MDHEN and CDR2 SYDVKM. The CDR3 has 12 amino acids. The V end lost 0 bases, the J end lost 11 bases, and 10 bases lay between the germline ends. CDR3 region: CASSLWSQGAFF. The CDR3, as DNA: TGTGCCAGCAGTTTATGGAGCCAGGGGGCTTTCTTT.

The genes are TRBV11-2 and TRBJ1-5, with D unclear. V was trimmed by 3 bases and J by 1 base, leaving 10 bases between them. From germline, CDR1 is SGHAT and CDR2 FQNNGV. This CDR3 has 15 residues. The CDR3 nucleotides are TGTGCCAGCAGCTTGACGCCCGGGAGCAATCAGCCCCAGCATTTT. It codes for CASSLTPGSNQPQHF.